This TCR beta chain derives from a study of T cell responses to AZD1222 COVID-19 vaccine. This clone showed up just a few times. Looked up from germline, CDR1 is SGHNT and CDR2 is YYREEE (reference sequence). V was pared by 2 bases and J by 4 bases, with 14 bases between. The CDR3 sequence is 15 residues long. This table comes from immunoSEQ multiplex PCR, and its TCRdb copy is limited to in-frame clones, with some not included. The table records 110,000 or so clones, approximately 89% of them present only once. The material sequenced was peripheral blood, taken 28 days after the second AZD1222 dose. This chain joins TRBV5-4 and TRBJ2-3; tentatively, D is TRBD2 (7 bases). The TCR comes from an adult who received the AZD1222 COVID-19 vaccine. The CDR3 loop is CASSFGGGASDTQYF. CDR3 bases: TGTGCCAGCAGCTTTGGTGGGGGGGCCTCAGATACGCAGTATTTT.